Included here is one T cell receptor beta chain sequence, with context. Its specificity is not known. This CDR3 has 15 amino acids. V shed 5 bases, J shed 10 bases, and the junction held 9 bases outside the gene matches. Germline V gene lookup returns CDR1 SGHTA and CDR2 FQGTGA. Clones were sequenced by immunoSEQ multiplex PCR, and TCRdb holds only the in-frame ones, with some missing. The profile shows 70,000 to 85,000 clones, about nine tenths of them singletons. This sample was taken from a study of OX40 agonist ivuxolimab in advanced cancers. Study in general: Across the patients, intravenous ivuxolimab was delivered every 2 weeks at 0.01 to 10 mg/kg. Broader study findings: Expanded peripheral T cell antigen specificity was not determined.

The receptor was isolated from an adult with an advanced solid tumor such as melanoma, head and neck, liver or kidney cancer. The sequencing used CD4+ or CD8+ T cells sorted from blood, collected in a trial of the OX40 agonist ivuxolimab. The rearrangement uses TRBV7-3 and TRBJ2-1; TRBD1 matches 12 bases. The CDR3 coding sequence is TGTGCCAGCAGCGAACCGGGACAGGGGGCTGGCGAGCAGTTCTTC. Translation gives CASSEPGQGAGEQFF.